Each of the 28 T cell receptor beta chains below was sequenced from the same sample in a study of blood T cell repertoires in COVID-19. Produced via immunoSEQ multiplex PCR; TCRdb's table is partial and in-frame only. Here the sample spans about 260,000 clones, around nine tenths being singletons. Sequenced material: peripheral blood. These receptors originate from a man aged 40-49 years with active or convalescent COVID-19.

Of note for this clone: Other DNA sequences within the sample encode an identical CDR3. This chain links TRBV30 with TRBJ2-3, with 8 bases identical to TRBD2. The V gene end was trimmed by 8 bases and the J gene end by 3 bases; junction bases not matched to a gene: 4. Germline CDR1 and CDR2: GTSNPN and SVGIG (reference sequence). The CDR3 runs 12 residues. The CDR3 region is CAGTSSTDTQYF. DNA for the CDR3: TGTGCCGGGACTAGTTCAACAGATACGCAGTATTTT.

The chain links TRBV19 to TRBJ1-5; D gene unclear. Germline lookup yields CDR1 LNHDA and CDR2 SQIVND (reference sequence). V was pared by 7 bases and J by 0 bases, with 13 bases between. This CDR3 contains 15 residues. The CDR3 spells CASTRHLNSNQPQHF. The CDR3 DNA is TGTGCCAGTACCCGACACTTGAATAGCAATCAGCCCCAGCATTTT.

The chain uses TRBV13 and TRBJ1-1; D uncertain. V was trimmed by 5 bases and J by 7 bases, leaving 17 bases between them. Germline V gene data show CDR1 as PRHDT and CDR2 as FYEKMQ (reference sequence). The CDR3 consists of 14 residues. In nucleotides, the CDR3 is TGTGCCAGCAGCCTTCCATCGACAAAAAATGAAGCTTTCTTT. It specifies CASSLPSTKNEAFF.

CDR3 region: CASSSTVNTEAFF. CDR3 bases: TGTGCCAGCAGTTCGACAGTGAACACTGAAGCTTTCTTT. This chain uses TRBV28 with TRBJ1-1; D may be TRBD1 (5 bases). The V end was cut by 4 bases, the J end by 0 bases, with 6 bases between. The CDR3 consists of 13 residues. The germline gives CDR1 MDHEN, CDR2 SYDVKM.

The chain combines TRBV11-3 with TRBJ2-1; 8 nucleotides line up with TRBD2. The CDR3 totals 15 residues. The V segment lost 1 base and the J segment 9 bases; nucleotides outside the gene matches: 8. Per germline, CDR1 SGHNT and CDR2 YENEEA. DNA for the CDR3: TGTGCCAGCAGCTTAGGGGGACTAGGGAAGGGTGAGCAGTTCTTC. The encoded protein is CASSLGGLGKGEQFF.

With respect to this clone: The same CDR3 arises from other DNA sequences in this sample as well. The chain carries TRBV12-3 or TRBV12-4 and TRBJ2-5; D is possibly TRBD2 (5 bases). This CDR3 is built from 12 residues. Trimming took off 3 bases at V and 5 bases at J, with 7 bases between the two ends. The CDR3 sequence: CASSFGGETQYF. DNA of the CDR3: TGTGCCAGCAGTTTTGGAGGTGAGACCCAGTACTTC.

The V gene is TRBV29-1, the J gene TRBJ2-7; D unclear. The germline CDR1 and CDR2 sequences are SQVTM and ANQGSEA. The CDR3 totals 16 residues. V shed 4 bases and J shed 0 bases, with 19 bases lying between them. CDR3 sequence reads: CSVVYVSSLSSYEQYF. Here the CDR3 DNA reads TGCAGCGTTGTTTATGTATCAAGTCTTAGCTCCTACGAGCAGTACTTC.

The chain carries TRBV30 and TRBJ2-7; TRBD1 agrees at 9 bases. The trim removed 3 bases at V and 3 bases at J, leaving 9 bases unmatched. Germline CDR1 is GTSNPN and CDR2 is SVGIG (reference sequence). The CDR3 sequence is 15 residues long. CDR3 residues: CAWSRGQGMVYEQYF. CDR3 nucleotides: TGTGCCTGGAGCAGGGGACAGGGAATGGTCTACGAGCAGTACTTC.

This clone turned up a few times. The chain couples TRBV5-4 to TRBJ1-1; TRBD1 agrees at 11 bases. The CDR3 extends over 14 amino acids. With 5 bases clipped from V and 5 bases from J, the junction kept 5 bases outside the gene matches. CDR1 is SGHNT and CDR2 is YYREEE in the germline V gene (reference sequence). The DNA for the CDR3 is TGTGCCAGCAGTCCCGGGACAGGGGGGACTGAAGCTTTCTTT. Encoded protein: CASSPGTGGTEAFF.

The chain joins TRBV9 to TRBJ2-1, with a tentative D call TRBD2 (5 bases). Trimming removed 3 bases from V and 3 bases from J, with 10 bases in between. Looked up from germline, CDR1 is SGDLS and CDR2 is YYNGEE. This CDR3 region has 14 residues. CDR3 DNA: TGTGCCAGCAGCGCCCCGGACTTCTACAATGAGCAGTTCTTC. It codes for CASSAPDFYNEQFF.

This chain links TRBV19 with TRBJ2-7; 7 nucleotides align to TRBD1. Trimming cost V 6 bases and J 3 bases; bases outside gene matches: 14. Germline V gene sequence: CDR1 LNHDA, CDR2 SQIVND (reference sequence). This CDR3 has 16 amino acids. CDR3 in DNA: TGTGCCAGTAGCTACCAAACCGGGACAGCCGTCTACGAGCAGTACTTC. Its protein product is CASSYQTGTAVYEQYF.

This clone was counted a few times. The gene calls are TRBV21-1 and TRBJ1-3; the D call TRBD1 from the table was never checked on the DNA. TRBV21-1 is a recognized pseudogene. The CDR3 extends over 17 amino acids. DNA for the CDR3: TGTGCCAGCAACGGGACAGGTCGAAGGAGCTCTGGAAACACCATATATTTT. Its protein is CASNGTGRRSSGNTIYF.

This rearrangement joins TRBV5-1 to TRBJ2-7; 9 bases map to TRBD2. The germline gives CDR1 SGHRS, CDR2 YFSETQ. V shed 5 bases, J shed 0 bases, and the junction held 6 bases outside the gene matches. The CDR3 has 15 residues. This chain's CDR3 is CASRPTSGISYEQYF. The CDR3 nucleotides read TGCGCCAGCAGGCCGACTAGCGGAATCTCCTACGAGCAGTACTTC.

The chain recombines TRBV7-2 with TRBJ2-6, with no clear D. In germline, CDR1 is SGHTA, CDR2 FQGNSA. V was pared by 1 base and J by 0 bases, with 10 bases between. CDR3 length equals 17 residues. The CDR3 DNA reads TGTGCCAGCAGCTTAGGAGGAAGCCACTCTGGGGCCAACGTCCTGACTTTC. Encoded protein: CASSLGGSHSGANVLTF.

J is TRBJ1-2 and V is TRBV2; 9 bases fit TRBD1. Trimming at V came to 7 bases and at J to 7 bases, leaving 4 bases not matched to a gene. CDR1 SNHLY and CDR2 FYNNEI come from the germline V gene. The CDR3 is made up of 12 amino acids. CDR3 DNA sequence: TGTGCCAGCACGACAGGGGGAATTGGCTACACCTTC. It specifies CASTTGGIGYTF.

This chain links TRBV7-3 with TRBJ1-6; a weak D match, TRBD1 (5 bases). V lost 8 bases and J lost 9, with 20 bases in between. The CDR3 has 15 amino acids. CDR1 SGHTA and CDR2 FQGTGA come from the germline V gene. The CDR3 DNA reads TGTGCCAGCGCCTCCCGGGGGGAGGCGAGTTCACCCCTCCACTTT. Translating it yields CASASRGEASSPLHF.

The CDR3 loop is CASSSPNTGELFF. CDR3 DNA sequence: TGTGCCAGCTCGTCCCCCAACACCGGGGAGCTGTTTTTT. The chain links TRBV6-5 to TRBJ2-2; D is ambiguous. The V end was cut by 8 bases, the J end by 2 bases, with 9 bases between. The CDR3 runs to 13 residues. The germline V gene has CDR1 MNHEY and CDR2 SVGAGI.

The chain recombines TRBV2 with TRBJ1-6; D call uncertain. Germline values: CDR1 SNHLY, CDR2 FYNNEI. V was shortened by 2 bases and J by 6 bases, with 11 bases between the two germline ends. This CDR3 has 15 residues. CDR3 bases: TGTGCCAGCAGTGAAACCCGGGTTACTAATTCACCCCTCCACTTT. It is translated as CASSETRVTNSPLHF.

This chain uses TRBV18 with TRBJ2-7; weak D call: TRBD1 (6 bases). The CDR3 extends over 12 amino acids. Germline V gives CDR1 KGHSH, CDR2 LQKENI. The V and J ends lost 4 bases and 3 bases respectively, with 7 bases between them. CDR3 coding DNA: TGTGCCAGCTCACGAGGGGGCTACGAGCAGTACTTC. Protein product: CASSRGGYEQYF.

V and J are TRBV28 and TRBJ2-1; 7 bases map to TRBD1. The CDR3 spans 14 residues. Trimming removed 8 bases from V and 0 bases from J; junction bases left unmatched: 4. CDR1 is MDHEN, CDR2 SYDVKM, per germline. For the CDR3, the DNA is TGTGCCAGCGACCACAGGGGCTCCTACAATGAGCAGTTCTTC. Amino acid sequence: CASDHRGSYNEQFF. Looking up the rest from reference TRBV28 and TRBJ2-1 gives the full variable domain: DVKVTQSSRYLVKRTGEKVFLECVQDMDHENMFWYRQDPGLGLRLIYFSYDVKMKEKGDIPEGYSVSREKKERFSLILESASTNQTSMYLCASDHRGSYNEQFFGPGTRLTVL.

The chain joins TRBV24-1 to TRBJ1-2; TRBD1 might be the D (6 bases). Germline CDR1 and CDR2: KGHDR and SFDVKD. V lost 4 bases and J lost 8, with 13 bases in between. This CDR3 has 13 residues. The CDR3 reads CATSDPGQLGYTF. CDR3 coding DNA: TGTGCCACCAGTGACCCCGGACAGTTGGGCTACACCTTC.

This sequence joins TRBV9 and TRBJ2-2, with D possibly being TRBD2 (5 bases). CDR1 is SGDLS, CDR2 YYNGEE, per germline. With 0 bases removed from V and 3 bases from J, the gap between germline ends came to 12 bases. The CDR3 runs to 16 residues. CDR3 coding DNA: TGTGCCAGCAGCGTAGATGAGGGCCCCTACACCGGGGAGCTGTTTTTT. This encodes CASSVDEGPYTGELFF.

The chain has TRBV7-2 and TRBJ1-2; 7 bases match TRBD1. CDR1 and CDR2 (germline): SGHTA, FQGNSA. CDR3 length equals 16 residues. The J segment lost 5 bases and the V segment lost 1 base, leaving 10 bases of the junction unmatched. The CDR3 sequence is CASSLVGTAEAYGYTF. As DNA, the CDR3 is TGTGCCAGCAGCTTAGTGGGGACAGCAGAAGCTTATGGCTACACCTTC.

The chain combines TRBV23-1 with TRBJ2-2; D is ambiguous. TRBV23-1 carries the ORF label, with uncertain function. The V and J ends lost 3 bases and 7 bases respectively, with 18 bases between them. CDR3 length equals 16 residues. In nucleotides, the CDR3 is TGCGCCAGCAGTCACCGACTGGCTGGGTTTGACGGGGAGCTGTTTTTT. Its protein product is CASSHRLAGFDGELFF.

This chain links TRBV3-1 (or the pseudogene TRBV3-2) with TRBJ2-1, with a possible D match to TRBD2 (7 bases). CDR1 and CDR2 from the germline V gene are LGHDT and YNNKEL (reference sequence). V dropped 1 base and J dropped 9 bases, with 19 bases sitting between them. The length of the CDR3 is 16 residues. CDR3 sequence (DNA): TGTGCCAGCAGCCAAGGCGGGAGCTGGGGGGGCACTGAGCAGTTCTTC. Encoded protein: CASSQGGSWGGTEQFF.

The rearrangement uses TRBV19 and TRBJ2-1; D might be TRBD2 (6 bases). The CDR3 length is 12 residues. Germline V gives CDR1 LNHDA, CDR2 SQIVND (reference sequence). Trimming stripped 3 bases from V and 7 bases from J, with 7 bases between. The CDR3 DNA reads as TGTGCCAGTAGTATCGGAGGGAATGAGCAGTTCTTC. This translates into CASSIGGNEQFF.

The V call is TRBV2, the J call TRBJ1-3, with D uncertain. Trimming shortened V by 4 bases and J by 3 bases, and 4 bases separated the two germline ends. CDR3 length: 12 residues. Germline loops: CDR1 SNHLY, CDR2 FYNNEI. The CDR3: CASSGSGNTIYF. In DNA, the CDR3 is TGTGCCAGCAGTGGCAGTGGAAACACCATATATTTT. Full variable domain (rest looked up from reference TRBV2 and TRBJ1-3): EPEVTQTPSHQVTQMGQEVILRCVPISNHLYFYWYRQILGQKVEFLVSFYNNEISEKSEIFDDQFSVERPDGSNFTLKIRSTKLEDSAMYFCASSGSGNTIYFGEGSWLTVV.

V and J are TRBV6-1 and TRBJ1-2, with D possibly TRBD1 on 6 matching bases. The CDR3 contains 14 residues. Germline CDR1 reads MNHNS; CDR2 reads SASEGT. Trimming cost V 5 bases and J 1 base, with 11 bases left between them. CDR3 sequence: CASSRDTFNYGYTF. CDR3 nucleotide sequence: TGTGCCAGCAGTAGGGACACATTTAACTATGGCTACACCTTC.